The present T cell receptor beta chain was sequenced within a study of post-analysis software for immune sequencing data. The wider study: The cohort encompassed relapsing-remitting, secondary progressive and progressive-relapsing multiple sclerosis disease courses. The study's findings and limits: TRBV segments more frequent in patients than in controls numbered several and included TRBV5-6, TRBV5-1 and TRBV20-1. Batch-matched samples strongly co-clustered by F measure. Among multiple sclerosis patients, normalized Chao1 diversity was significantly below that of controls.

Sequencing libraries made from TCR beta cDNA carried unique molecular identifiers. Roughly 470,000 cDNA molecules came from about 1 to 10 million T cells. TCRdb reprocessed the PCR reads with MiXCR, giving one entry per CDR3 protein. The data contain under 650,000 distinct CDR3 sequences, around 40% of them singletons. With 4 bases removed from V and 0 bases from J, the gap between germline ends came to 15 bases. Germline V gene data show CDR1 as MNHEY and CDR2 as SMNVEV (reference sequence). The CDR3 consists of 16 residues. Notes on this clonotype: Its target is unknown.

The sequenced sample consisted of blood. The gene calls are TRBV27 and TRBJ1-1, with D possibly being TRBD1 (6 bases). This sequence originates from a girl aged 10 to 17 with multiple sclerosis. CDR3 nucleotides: TGTGCCAGCAGTTCCCGACAGGAGGGAATGAACACTGAAGCTTTCTTT. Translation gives CASSSRQEGMNTEAFF.